This T cell receptor beta chain is drawn from a study of blood T cell repertoires in COVID-19. The CDR3 runs 16 residues. Germline-derived CDR1 and CDR2 are SGDLS and YYNGEE. The V end was cut by 4 bases, the J end by 5 bases, with 18 bases between. Authors' methods: Nucleated cell number was recorded as an estimate derived from reference gene primer amplification. The assay was immunoSEQ multiplex PCR, and TCRdb's table has in-frame clones only and misses some. D and trimming were read from the DNA, whereas the V and J calls and clone size are those reported in that table. The sample carries approximately 120,000 clones, over 70% recorded once.

The V and J genes are TRBV9 and TRBJ1-4, with D tentatively TRBD1 (5 bases). The sample was peripheral blood. This TCR was sampled from a man older than 75 with active or convalescent COVID-19. DNA for the CDR3: TGTGCCAGCAGCACCGCCGGGGGGTCACGGAATGAAAAACTGTTTTTT. It yields the protein CASSTAGGSRNEKLFF.